This T cell receptor beta chain is from a study of T cell changes during pregnancy in multiple sclerosis (dated by TCRdb to about 2019). Study-level background: In women with multiple sclerosis, the researchers looked at how the T cell repertoire shifted as pregnancy progressed.

Libraries came from the immunoSEQ multiplex PCR assay. TCRdb retrieved this table from immuneACCESS and kept in-frame rearrangements only. Not all clones are present; in checked studies, unresolved V genes account for under half, and no reason is known for the remainder. Across this sample there are about 40,000 clones, with more than 85% seen only once. The ten largest clones add up to more than 5% of the sample. Regarding this clone: Its specific antigen is unknown. No base quality values were provided; no much bigger clone lies one nucleotide off.

This specimen was CD8+ T cells from peripheral blood mononuclear cells, taken in the third trimester of pregnancy. This TCR was recovered from a female donor with multiple sclerosis, enrolled in a pregnancy study.

The DNA reads as follows: TGCGCCACCTCAGAGCAACTGGTGGTGGAGAGCTACGAGCAGTACTTC. It is translated as CATSEQLVVESYEQYF. The V and J genes are TRBV4-3 and TRBJ2-7; the D gene is not confidently resolved. Via the germline V gene, CDR1 is LGHNA and CDR2 YSLEER. The CDR3 goes from the cysteine to the phenylalanine over 16 residues. Only the CDR3 region is kept as DNA, spanning 48 bases read in frame from base 1. The V and J ends are trimmed by 10 bases and 3 bases, leaving 25 bases between them.